Listed here are 24 T cell receptor beta chains from one sample, sequenced in a study of spatial heterogeneity in lung cancer. Study results and caveats: Counts that tracked tumor mutation counts were those of expanded intratumoral alpha and beta TCRs.

Time point denoted: sample taken at primary tumor resection. TCRdb used MiXCR to reprocess the 5' RACE reads, holding one entry per CDR3 protein. Found here are about 7,400 distinct CDR3 sequences, around 6.7% of them singletons; the top ten hold 8.3%. Their specific antigens are unknown. Sequenced here: lung tumor tissue, sampled at surgery. Receptors originate from a male donor with early-stage non-small cell lung cancer.

In this sample, this clonotype is medium-sized. CDR3 sequence: CASSAREGKLFF. The CDR3 DNA is TGTGCCAGCTCGGCCAGGGAAGGAAAACTGTTTTTT. The chain links TRBV18 to TRBJ1-4, with a possible D match to TRBD1 (5 bases). The length of the CDR3 is 12 residues. The V gene's germline CDR1 is KGHSH and CDR2 LQKENI. V was clipped by 6 bases and J by 10 bases, with 12 bases between them.

This chain connects TRBV19 to TRBJ2-1; D possibly corresponds to TRBD1 (5 bases). Germline CDR1 LNHDA, CDR2 SQIVND (reference sequence). The CDR3 consists of 15 residues. Trimming removed 6 bases from V and 4 bases from J, with 16 bases in between. CDR3 coding DNA: TGTGCCAGTAGACCACTGCAGGGCATTTACAATGAGCAGTTCTTC. Translation gives CASRPLQGIYNEQFF. Supplemented by reference TRBV19 and TRBJ2-1, the full variable domain reads DGGITQSPKYLFRKEGQNVTLSCEQNLNHDAMYWYRQDPGQGLRLIYYSQIVNDFQKGDIAEGYSVSREKKESFPLTVTSAQKNPTAFYLCASRPLQGIYNEQFFGPGTRLTVL.

This clonotype was detected many times. V is TRBV12-3 or TRBV12-4 and J is TRBJ2-3; 9 positions agree with TRBD2. After removal of 4 bases from V and 6 bases from J, the junction contained 5 bases not matched to a gene. This CDR3 is 14 amino acids long. In nucleotides, the CDR3 is TGTGCCAGCAGTTCTAGCGGGAATCTGGATACGCAGTATTTT. Translation gives CASSSSGNLDTQYF.

This clonotype ranks as medium-sized (0.01 to 0.1%). CDR3 bases: TGTGCCAGCGGATATTCTGCAACTAATGAAAAACTGTTTTTT. As protein: CASGYSATNEKLFF. J is TRBJ1-4 and V is TRBV25-1; D is ambiguous. V was pared by 8 bases and J by 0 bases, with 10 bases between. The CDR3 spans 14 residues. The germline V gene has CDR1 MGHDK and CDR2 SYGVNS.

This clonotype was recorded a few times. The genes are TRBV7-9 and TRBJ2-7; D may be TRBD1 or TRBD2 (6 bases each). Germline V gene sequence: CDR1 SEHNR, CDR2 FQNEAQ (reference sequence). V lost 0 bases, J lost 2 bases, and 11 bases lay in between. The CDR3 is 15 residues long. The DNA for the CDR3 is TGTGCCAGCAGCTTAGCCTCGGGGGCGCCCTACGAGCAGTACTTC. Translation: CASSLASGAPYEQYF.

The chain recombines TRBV28 with TRBJ2-3; TRBD2 matches at 9 bases. From germline, CDR1 is MDHEN and CDR2 SYDVKM. With 7 bases clipped from V and 1 base from J, the junction kept 3 bases outside the gene matches. This CDR3 spans 14 amino acids. CDR3 nucleotide sequence: TGTGCCAGCAAGCGGGAGGCCCGCACAGATACGCAGTATTTT. Its protein is CASKREARTDTQYF.

This clonotype was found many times. This chain connects TRBV20-1 to TRBJ2-1; a weak D match, TRBD2 (6 bases). The CDR3 contains 14 residues. In germline, CDR1 is DFQATT, CDR2 SNEGSKA (reference sequence). V lost 3 bases to trimming and J lost 6 bases, with 15 bases between them. CDR3 sequence reads: CSASTGTGRNEQFF. For the CDR3, the DNA is TGCAGTGCTAGCACCGGGACTGGGCGCAATGAGCAGTTCTTC.

This clonotype was seen at least ten times. The rearrangement links TRBV12-3 or TRBV12-4 to TRBJ2-5; 7 bases are a match to TRBD1. This CDR3 spans 14 amino acids. V shed 6 bases and J 4 bases; nucleotides not matched to a gene: 8. CDR3 loop: CASRKASGGETQYF. The CDR3 region has the DNA TGTGCCAGCAGGAAGGCTTCAGGGGGAGAGACCCAGTACTTC.

In its sample, this clonotype was seen many times. V is TRBV5-1 and J is TRBJ2-1, with TRBD1 as a possible D gene (6 bases). The CDR3 spans 17 residues. The germline CDR1 and CDR2 sequences are SGHRS and YFSETQ. Between the trimmed V and J ends, which lost 1 base and 0 bases, there was a span of 14 bases. The CDR3 is CASSLSTGTISYNEQFF. The CDR3 DNA reads TGCGCCAGCAGCTTGAGCACCGGGACAATCTCCTACAATGAGCAGTTCTTC.

J is TRBJ1-5 and V is TRBV28; D unclear. There are 15 residues in the CDR3. V dropped 7 bases and J dropped 0 bases, with 13 bases sitting between them. The germline CDR1 and CDR2 sequences are MDHEN and SYDVKM. In DNA, the CDR3 is TGTGCCAGCACCCTCGGCGGGGATAGCAATCAGCCCCAGCATTTT. Amino acids: CASTLGGDSNQPQHF.

A few counts support this clonotype. CDR3 residues: CSARDPLQGRAYEQYF. The CDR3 region has the DNA TGCAGTGCTAGAGATCCCTTACAGGGAAGGGCTTACGAGCAGTACTTC. The chain carries TRBV20-1 and TRBJ2-7; D might be TRBD1 (6 bases). The V end was cut by 0 bases, the J end by 4 bases, with 19 bases between. Germline CDR1 is DFQATT and CDR2 is SNEGSKA (reference sequence). The CDR3 runs 16 residues.

In its sample, this clonotype was seen many times. The chain carries TRBV11-2 and TRBJ2-1; 13 positions match TRBD2. With V trimmed by 4 bases and J by 7 bases, 7 bases remained unmatched. Per germline, CDR1 SGHAT and CDR2 FQNNGV. The CDR3 contains 16 residues. The DNA for the CDR3 is TGTGCCAGCAGCTCGCTACTAGCGGGGGGGAAAAATGAGCAGTTCTTC. Amino acids: CASSSLLAGGKNEQFF.

This clonotype was counted at least ten times. The chain is built from TRBV5-4 and TRBJ1-6; TRBD1 aligns across 7 bases. V lost 3 bases and J lost 10; bases outside the gene matches: 7. Germline CDR1 reads SGHNT; CDR2 reads YYREEE (reference sequence). The CDR3 has 14 residues. CDR3 region: CASSSQGGQSPLHF. The CDR3 DNA reads TGTGCCAGCAGCTCTCAGGGGGGGCAGTCACCCCTCCACTTT. Filled out from reference TRBV5-4 and TRBJ1-6, the complete variable domain reads ETGVTQSPTHLIKTRGQQVTLRCSSQSGHNTVSWYQQALGQGPQFIFQYYREEENGRGNFPPRFSGLQFPNYSSELNVNALELDDSALYLCASSSQGGQSPLHFGNGTRLTVT.

In its sample, this clonotype ranks as medium-sized (0.01 to 0.1%). The chain combines TRBV5-6 with TRBJ2-1, with D perhaps TRBD1 (5 bases). The germline gives CDR1 SGHDT, CDR2 YYEEEE. V was pared by 3 bases and J by 2 bases, with 15 bases between. The CDR3 is 16 residues long. This chain's CDR3 is CASSSPSRVTYNEQFF. The CDR3 DNA is TGTGCCAGCAGCTCCCCGAGCAGGGTAACCTACAATGAGCAGTTCTTC.

This clonotype was detected many times. CDR3 in DNA: TGCAGTGCTAGAGAGGTCAGCGGGGGAACCGGGGAGCTGTTTTTT. Protein sequence: CSAREVSGGTGELFF. J is TRBJ2-2 and V is TRBV20-1; 8 bases map to TRBD2. Per germline, CDR1 DFQATT and CDR2 SNEGSKA (reference sequence). J was trimmed by 5 bases and V by 0 bases; bases with no gene match: 5. This CDR3 contains 15 residues.

This clonotype was seen ten or more times. DNA for the CDR3: TGCGCCAGCAGCCCGGGACAGCGAGGGTCAGATACGCAGTATTTT. It yields the protein CASSPGQRGSDTQYF. This rearrangement joins TRBV5-1 to TRBJ2-3; 7 positions agree with TRBD1. Losses at the gene ends were 4 bases for V and 4 bases for J; bases not matched to a gene: 9. CDR3 length: 15 amino acids. The germline V gene encodes CDR1 SGHRS and CDR2 YFSETQ. Using reference TRBV5-1 and TRBJ2-3 for the parts outside the CDR3, the full variable domain is KAGVTQTPRYLIKTRGQQVTLSCSPISGHRSVSWYQQTPGQGLQFLFEYFSETQRNKGNFPGRFSGRQFSNSRSEMNVSTLELGDSALYLCASSPGQRGSDTQYFGPGTRLTVL.

In its sample, this clonotype was seen many times. The chain employs TRBV20-1 and TRBJ2-1, with TRBD2 matching 7 bases. This CDR3 comprises 15 residues. Germline trimming cut 5 bases from V and 6 bases from J; bases unmatched to any gene: 13. The germline CDR1 and CDR2 sequences are DFQATT and SNEGSKA (reference sequence). The CDR3 is CSAGRVGTQGNEQFF. Written as DNA, the CDR3 is TGCAGTGCTGGGAGGGTCGGGACTCAGGGCAATGAGCAGTTCTTC.

This clonotype was seen at least ten times. The CDR3 protein is CASSLDFSNSPLHF. The CDR3 DNA is TGTGCCAGCAGCTTGGATTTTTCGAATTCACCCCTCCACTTT. The chain links TRBV5-6 to TRBJ1-6; D is unclear. CDR1 and CDR2 from the germline V gene are SGHDT and YYEEEE. The CDR3 is 14 residues long. V was pared by 0 bases and J by 7 bases, with 8 bases between.

This clonotype is deemed medium-sized. The chain uses TRBV28 and TRBJ2-3, with 7 bases aligning to TRBD1. Germline assignment: CDR1 MDHEN and CDR2 SYDVKM. J was trimmed by 2 bases and V by 7 bases; bases with no gene match: 6. The CDR3 contains 14 residues. In DNA, the CDR3 is TGTGCCAGCACCCACAGGGGTCCCACAGATACGCAGTATTTT. Translating it yields CASTHRGPTDTQYF.

This clonotype was seen at least ten times. The chain couples TRBV7-8 to TRBJ2-7; TRBD1 matches 8 bases. CDR1 is SGHVS and CDR2 is FQNEAQ in the germline V gene. The CDR3 extends over 15 amino acids. V gave up 3 bases and J gave up 5 bases; unmatched junction bases: 9. The CDR3 sequence is CASSFQLTGVDEQYF. For the CDR3, the DNA is TGTGCCAGCAGCTTCCAGTTGACAGGGGTCGACGAGCAGTACTTC.

V is TRBV12-3 or TRBV12-4 and J is TRBJ2-6; D not resolved. V dropped 4 bases and J dropped 2 bases, with 9 bases sitting between them. This CDR3 has 15 amino acids. CDR3 nucleotide sequence: TGTGCCAGCAGTTCAAGTGGGGCTGGGGCCAACGTCCTGACTTTC. Translating it yields CASSSSGAGANVLTF.

This clonotype is medium-sized by share. This chain links TRBV20-1 with TRBJ1-2, with D unclear. The germline CDR1 and CDR2 sequences are DFQATT and SNEGSKA (reference sequence). Deletions cut 3 bases from V and 4 bases from J, with 9 bases between. The CDR3 totals 12 residues. The DNA of the CDR3 is TGCAGTGCTAGGGGCCAAATCTATGGCTACACCTTC. Its protein is CSARGQIYGYTF.

This clonotype was seen many times. The chain has TRBV28 and TRBJ2-2; 9 bases are a match to TRBD1. The CDR3 runs to 15 residues. J was trimmed by 5 bases and V by 6 bases; bases with no gene match: 7. CDR1 and CDR2 (germline): MDHEN, SYDVKM. The CDR3 DNA reads TGTGCCAGCAGGACCGGGACAGGGATGACCGGGGAGCTGTTTTTT. This encodes CASRTGTGMTGELFF.

In this sample, this clonotype is medium-sized. V usage is TRBV4-1 and J usage is TRBJ1-2; possible D gene TRBD1, 6 bases. Germline V gene sequence: CDR1 MGHRA, CDR2 YSYEKL. The CDR3 extends over 14 amino acids. V was trimmed by 0 bases and J by 8 bases, leaving 13 bases between them. CDR3 bases: TGCGCCAGCAGCCAAGAGGGGGCTAGTTGGGGCTACACCTTC. Translation gives CASSQEGASWGYTF.